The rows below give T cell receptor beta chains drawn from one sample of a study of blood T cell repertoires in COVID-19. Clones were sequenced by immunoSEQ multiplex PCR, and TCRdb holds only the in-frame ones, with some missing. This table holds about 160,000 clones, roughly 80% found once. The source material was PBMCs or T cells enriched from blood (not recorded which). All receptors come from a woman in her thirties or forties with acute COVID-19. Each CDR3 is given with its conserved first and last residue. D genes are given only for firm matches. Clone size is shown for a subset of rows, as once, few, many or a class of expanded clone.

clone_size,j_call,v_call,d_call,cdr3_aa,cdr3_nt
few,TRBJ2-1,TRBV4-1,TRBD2,CASSQAGGSYNEQFF,TGCGCCAGCAGCCAAGCGGGAGGGTCCTACAATGAGCAGTTCTTC
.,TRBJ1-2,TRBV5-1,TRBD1,CASSSGQGPPNYGYTF,TGCGCCAGCAGCTCGGGACAGGGCCCTCCCAACTATGGCTACACCTTC
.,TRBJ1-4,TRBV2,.,CASRRGNEKLFF,TGTGCCAGCAGGCGGGGGAATGAAAAACTGTTTTTT
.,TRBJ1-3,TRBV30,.,CAWTIGPGGSGNTIYF,TGTGCCTGGACCATAGGGCCGGGGGGCTCTGGAAACACCATATATTTT
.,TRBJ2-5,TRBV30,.,CAWSAGEETQYF,TGTGCCTGGAGTGCGGGTGAAGAGACCCAGTACTTC
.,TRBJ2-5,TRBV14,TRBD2,CASSQDWSLAGDGRETQYF,TGTGCCAGCAGCCAAGATTGGTCGCTAGCGGGAGATGGGCGAGAGACCCAGTACTTC
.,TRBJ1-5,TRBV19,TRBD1,CASSIRTGTNQPQHF,TGTGCCAGTAGTATTCGGACAGGGACTAATCAGCCCCAGCATTTT
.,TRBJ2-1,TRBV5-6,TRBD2,CASSWGRDSGNGPWNEQFF,TGTGCCAGCAGCTGGGGGAGGGATAGCGGGAACGGCCCATGGAATGAGCAGTTCTTC
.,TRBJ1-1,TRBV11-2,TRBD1,CASSYRTGPSTEAFF,TGTGCCAGCAGCTACAGGACAGGGCCGAGCACTGAAGCTTTCTTT
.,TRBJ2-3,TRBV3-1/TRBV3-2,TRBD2,CASSGEGSGNEILTDTQYF,TGTGCCAGCAGCGGTGAGGGGAGCGGGAACGAGATTCTCACAGATACGCAGTATTTT
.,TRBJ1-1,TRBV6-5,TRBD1,CASSRQGRGNTEAFF,TGTGCCAGCAGTCGACAGGGTCGGGGGAACACTGAAGCTTTCTTT
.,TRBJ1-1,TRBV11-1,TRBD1,CASSLDPGQGTTEAFF,TGTGCCAGCAGCTTAGACCCGGGACAGGGGACCACTGAAGCTTTCTTT
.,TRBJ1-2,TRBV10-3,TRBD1,CAISADNRGPSGYTF,TGTGCCATCAGTGCAGATAACAGGGGGCCTTCTGGCTACACCTTC
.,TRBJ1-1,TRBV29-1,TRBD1,CSVVLDRATEAFF,TGCAGCGTTGTTCTGGACAGGGCCACTGAAGCTTTCTTT
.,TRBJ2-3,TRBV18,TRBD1,CASSPLRDRGTDTQYF,TGTGCCAGCTCACCACTCCGGGACAGGGGCACAGATACGCAGTATTTT
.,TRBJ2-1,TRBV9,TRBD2,CASNQGLAATEQFF,TGTGCCAGCAACCAAGGACTAGCGGCTACTGAGCAGTTCTTC
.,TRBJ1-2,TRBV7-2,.,CASSLGGSFYGYTF,TGTGCCAGCAGCTTAGGCGGCTCCTTCTATGGCTACACCTTC
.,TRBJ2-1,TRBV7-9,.,CASSLAWLGLRNEQFF,TGTGCCAGCAGCTTAGCGTGGTTGGGACTGAGAAATGAGCAGTTCTTC
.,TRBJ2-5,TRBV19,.,CATPSVLETQYF,TGTGCCACCCCCAGCGTCTTAGAGACCCAGTACTTC
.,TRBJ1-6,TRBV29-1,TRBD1,CSVEDRVGSPLHF,TGCAGCGTTGAGGACAGGGTCGGTTCACCCCTCCACTTT
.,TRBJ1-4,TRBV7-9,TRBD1,CASSLGQGSEKLFF,TGTGCCAGCAGCTTGGGACAGGGCAGTGAAAAACTGTTTTTT
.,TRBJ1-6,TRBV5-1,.,CASSSSGGAWNSPLHF,TGCGCCAGCAGCTCGTCGGGAGGGGCGTGGAATTCACCCCTCCACTTT
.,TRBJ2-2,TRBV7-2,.,CASSFKSTGELFF,TGTGCCAGCAGCTTCAAGAGCACCGGGGAGCTGTTTTTT
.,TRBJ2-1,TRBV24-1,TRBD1,CATSESDRVGNNEQFF,TGTGCCACCAGTGAATCCGACAGGGTTGGTAACAATGAGCAGTTCTTC
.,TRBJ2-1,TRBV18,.,CASSPAGTGGFSEQFF,TGTGCCAGCTCACCTGCCGGGACTGGGGGTTTCAGTGAGCAGTTCTTC
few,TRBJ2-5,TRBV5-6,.,CASSLARETQYF,TGTGCCAGCAGCTTGGCGCGGGAGACCCAGTACTTC
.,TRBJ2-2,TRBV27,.,CASSLTGWVDGELFF,TGTGCCAGCAGTTTAACAGGATGGGTCGACGGGGAGCTGTTTTTT
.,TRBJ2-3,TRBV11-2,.,CASSLEGRDTQYF,TGTGCCAGCAGCTTAGAGGGCCGTGATACGCAGTATTTT
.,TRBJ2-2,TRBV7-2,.,CASSLDPRNTGELFF,TGTGCCAGCAGCTTAGATCCGCGGAACACCGGGGAGCTGTTTTTT
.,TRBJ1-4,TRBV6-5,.,CASSRATNEKLFF,TGTGCCAGCAGCCGAGCAACTAATGAAAAACTGTTTTTT
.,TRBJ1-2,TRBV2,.,CASSEMLQGNGYTF,TGTGCCAGCAGTGAGATGCTACAGGGTAATGGCTACACCTTC
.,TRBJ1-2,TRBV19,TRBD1,CASSPRGQGGPGYTF,TGTGCCAGTAGTCCGCGGGGACAGGGAGGTCCCGGCTACACCTTC
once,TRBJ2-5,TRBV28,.,CASRRGGPLETQYF,TGTGCCAGCCGGAGGGGGGGCCCTCTGGAGACCCAGTACTTC
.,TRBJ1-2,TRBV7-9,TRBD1,CASSLARDSNYGYTF,TGTGCCAGCAGCTTAGCGCGGGACAGCAACTATGGCTACACCTTC
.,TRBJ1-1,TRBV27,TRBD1,CASSYDRATEAFF,TGTGCCAGCAGTTACGACAGGGCTACTGAAGCTTTCTTT
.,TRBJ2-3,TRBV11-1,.,CASSKHTDTQYF,TGTGCCAGCAGCAAACACACAGATACGCAGTATTTT
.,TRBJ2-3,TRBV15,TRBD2,CATSRRRGYTDTQYF,TGTGCCACCAGCAGACGGCGGGGGTACACAGATACGCAGTATTTT
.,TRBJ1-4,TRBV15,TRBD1,CATSRASGGYEKLFF,TGTGCCACCAGCAGAGCGTCAGGGGGCTATGAAAAACTGTTTTTT
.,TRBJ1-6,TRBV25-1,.,CASSALGGLTLHF,TGTGCCAGCAGTGCCTTGGGGGGATTGACCCTCCACTTT
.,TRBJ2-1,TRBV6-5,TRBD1,CASSYWTGGADEQFF,TGTGCCAGCAGTTACTGGACAGGGGGCGCGGATGAGCAGTTCTTC
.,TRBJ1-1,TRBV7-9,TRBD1,CASSLAGGRTEAFF,TGTGCCAGCAGCTTAGCAGGGGGCAGGACTGAAGCTTTCTTT
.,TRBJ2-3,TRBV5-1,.,CASSSLGFTDTQYF,TGCGCCAGCAGTTCCCTCGGGTTCACAGATACGCAGTATTTT
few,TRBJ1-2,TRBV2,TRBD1,CASSTTRGNNYGYTF,TGTGCCAGCAGTACAACCAGGGGGAATAACTATGGCTACACCTTC
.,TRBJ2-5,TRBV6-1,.,CASSDGSGRWLETQYF,TGTGCCAGCAGTGACGGGAGCGGCAGATGGCTGGAGACCCAGTACTTC
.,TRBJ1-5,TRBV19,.,CASSMGGGRGQPQHF,TGTGCCAGTAGTATGGGTGGAGGGAGGGGCCAGCCCCAGCATTTT
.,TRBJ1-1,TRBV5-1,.,CASSFGDLNTEAFF,TGCGCCAGCAGCTTTGGAGATCTGAACACTGAAGCTTTCTTT
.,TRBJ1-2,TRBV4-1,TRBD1,CASSRISGTGDGYTF,TGCGCCAGCAGCCGCATATCCGGGACAGGGGATGGCTACACCTTC
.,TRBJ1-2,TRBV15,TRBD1,CATRGPDRVTDGYTF,TGTGCCACCAGGGGCCCCGACAGGGTAACGGATGGCTACACCTTC
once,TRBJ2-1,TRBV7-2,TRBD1,CASSLGTGPWYEQFF,TGTGCCAGCAGCTTAGGGACAGGGCCGTGGTATGAGCAGTTCTTC
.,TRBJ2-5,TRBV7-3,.,CASSLENKETQYF,TGTGCCAGCAGCTTAGAGAATAAAGAGACCCAGTACTTC
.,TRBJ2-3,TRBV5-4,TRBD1,CASSSQGGTDTQYF,TGTGCCAGCAGCTCACAGGGGGGCACAGATACGCAGTATTTT